This is a list of T cell receptor beta chains from one sample in a study of shared clonotypes between healthy human individuals. Only in-frame clones appear in the TCRdb table, and some are missing; sequencing was by immunoSEQ multiplex PCR. The table lists 2 million to 2.5 million clones, approximately 95% of them singletons. Sequenced material: naive CD4+ T cells from PBMCs. The receptors originated from a man younger than 35 in good health. Some clones in this sample may be carry-over from other donors' samples. CDR3s include the opening cysteine and the closing phenylalanine or tryptophan. D genes are given only for firm matches. Clone size appears in some rows only: once, few, many, or a class for an expanded clone.

d_gene,v_gene,abundance,j_gene,CDR3nt,CDR3aa
-,TRBV5-1,-,TRBJ1-1,TGCGCCAGCAGGGTCCGGGAGGGGCAGGGCACTGAAGCTTTCTTT,CASRVREGQGTEAFF
TRBD2,TRBV7-3,-,TRBJ2-1,TGTGCCAGCAGCCCCAGGCGTTGGGAGGGCCTTAGTAATGAGCAGTTCTTC,CASSPRRWEGLSNEQFF
-,TRBV19,-,TRBJ1-2,TGTGCCAGTAGTATAGGGTCAGGGCTTGGCTACACCTTC,CASSIGSGLGYTF
-,TRBV28,-,TRBJ2-7,TGTGCCAGCAGTCCACGGGTTCTCCTGGGGGAGCAGTACTTC,CASSPRVLLGEQYF
TRBD1,TRBV30,-,TRBJ1-5,TGTGCCTGGAGTGATACAGGGGGAACTAAACAGCCCCAGCATTTT,CAWSDTGGTKQPQHF
TRBD2,TRBV4-2,-,TRBJ2-1,TGTGCCAGCAGCCAGAGGAGGACTAGCGGGTACAATGAGCAGTTCTTC,CASSQRRTSGYNEQFF
TRBD2,TRBV7-2,-,TRBJ2-7,TGTGCCAGCAGCCCCGGAGGACTAGTCTACGAGCAGTACTTC,CASSPGGLVYEQYF
-,TRBV7-9,-,TRBJ1-1,TGTGCCAGCAGCTTAGTAGGGGGGGCTTCCACTGAAGCTTTCTTT,CASSLVGGASTEAFF
-,TRBV29-1,-,TRBJ2-1,TGCAGCGTCACGTCGCGGGGCAATGAGCAGTTCTTC,CSVTSRGNEQFF
-,TRBV28,-,TRBJ1-2,TGTGCCAGCCGCTTATTCGGGACCCCGGTGGGCTACACCTTC,CASRLFGTPVGYTF
-,TRBV28,-,TRBJ2-5,TGTGCCAGCAGCCGTGAAGAGACCCAGTACTTC,CASSREETQYF
-,TRBV5-1,-,TRBJ2-7,TGCGCCAGCAGCTTGGCCGGACAGAGCTCCTACGAGCAGTACTTC,CASSLAGQSSYEQYF
TRBD1,TRBV27,-,TRBJ1-2,TGTGCCAGCAGTTTGGAGGGGGCGGGGGGCTACACCTTC,CASSLEGAGGYTF
-,TRBV11-2,-,TRBJ1-2,TGTGCCAGCAGTCCACGACAGTTCTATGGCTACACCTTC,CASSPRQFYGYTF
TRBD2,TRBV9,-,TRBJ2-1,TGTGCCAGCAGCGTGGGACTAGCGGTGGGAAATGAGCAGTTCTTC,CASSVGLAVGNEQFF
-,TRBV7-6,-,TRBJ2-7,TGTGCCAGCAGCTTTCGTAGGGAGACCTACGAGCAGTACTTC,CASSFRRETYEQYF
-,TRBV10-2,-,TRBJ1-6,TGCGCCAGCAGTTATGACAACAAGGGAAGGAATTCACCCCTCCACTTT,CASSYDNKGRNSPLHF
-,TRBV7-3,-,TRBJ1-1,TGTGCCAGCAGCCGACAAAGGAACACTGAAGCTTTCTTT,CASSRQRNTEAFF
TRBD1,TRBV19,few,TRBJ1-5,TGTGCCAGCGCGCGGACAGGCCGATATCAGCCCCAGCATTTT,CASARTGRYQPQHF
-,TRBV20-1,-,TRBJ2-5,TGCAGTGCTGTGAAATCGGCCCAGTACTTC,CSAVKSAQYF
-,TRBV2,once,TRBJ2-1,TGTGCCACCCAGGTCGGTGGCGCCAGTCTCTCCTACAATGAGCAGTTCTTC,CATQVGGASLSYNEQFF
-,TRBV18,-,TRBJ2-7,TGTGCCAGCTCACCCGGGTACGAGCAGTACTTC,CASSPGYEQYF
-,TRBV30,-,TRBJ1-3,TGTGCCTGGCGCCTCTTTTTAACCTCTGGAAACACCATATATTTT,CAWRLFLTSGNTIYF
-,TRBV10-3,once,TRBJ2-3,TGTGCCATCAGTGAGTCGCTGGCGGCGAGCACAGATACGCAGTATTTT,CAISESLAASTDTQYF
TRBD2,TRBV18,-,TRBJ2-7,TGTGCCAGCTCACTAGCGGGTTCCTACTACGAGCAGTACTTC,CASSLAGSYYEQYF
-,TRBV5-4,-,TRBJ2-5,TGTGCCAGCAGCTTGGGACACCTCCAAGAGACCCAGTACTTC,CASSLGHLQETQYF
-,TRBV6-6,-,TRBJ1-5,TGTGCCAGCCAGACTTATAGCAATCAGCCCCAGCATTTT,CASQTYSNQPQHF
-,TRBV12-2,-,TRBJ2-5,TGTGCAAGTCGCTTAGCGGGCAGGGGAGAGACCCAGTACTTC,CASRLAGRGETQYF
TRBD1,TRBV28,-,TRBJ1-5,TGTGCCAGCCATCCGCCGGGACAGGGTGCCCAGCCCCAGCATTTT,CASHPPGQGAQPQHF
-,TRBV2,-,TRBJ2-5,TGTGCCAGCAACGTCAGGGGGGAAGAGACCCAGTACTTC,CASNVRGEETQYF
-,TRBV5-3,-,TRBJ1-2,TGTGCCAGAAGCTTTCGTTATAATTTTGGGTTCTCCTATGGCTACACCTTC,CARSFRYNFGFSYGYTF
-,TRBV5-5,-,TRBJ1-1,TGTGCCAGCAGCCTCTTCGGGGGCGGAAACACTGAAGCTTTCTTT,CASSLFGGGNTEAFF
-,TRBV6-1,-,TRBJ1-1,TGTGCCAGCAGTGCTATTAACACTGAAGCTTTCTTT,CASSAINTEAFF